Listed below are T cell receptor beta chains from one sample, sequenced in a study of T cells after yellow fever vaccination. One entry per CDR3 protein results from TCRdb running MiXCR on the 5' RACE reads. In the table there are fewer than 450,000 distinct CDR3 sequences, approximately 10% of which are singletons. The specimen was PBMCs, collected on the day of the first yellow fever vaccination. The receptors were sampled from a man between 18 and 35 years old who received the YFV17D yellow fever vaccine. Each CDR3 is given with its conserved first and last residue. A D gene is named only where the DNA matches it firmly. Not all rows give a size; the values are once, few, many and, for expanded clones, a class.

few	TRBD2	TRBJ2-3	TRBV20-1	TGCAGTGCCTTAACTAGCGGGGGTAGCACAGATACGCAGTATTTT	CSALTSGGSTDTQYF
NA	TRBD2	TRBJ2-5	TRBV6-1	TGTGCCAGCACCATCCAACCGGGACTAGCGGGTGAGACCCAGTACTTC	CASTIQPGLAGETQYF
NA	TRBD1	TRBJ1-6	TRBV11-2	TGTGCCAGCAGCTTAGAGGACAGGGGTTCACCCCTCCACTTT	CASSLEDRGSPLHF
few	TRBD2	TRBJ2-5	TRBV4-3	TGCGCCAGCAGCCAGCAGGCATTAGCGGGCGGGGAGACCCAGTACTTC	CASSQQALAGGETQYF
NA	NA	TRBJ2-3	TRBV7-9	TGTGCCAGCAGCTTAGCGCCTGGGGCAGATACGCAGTATTTT	CASSLAPGADTQYF
many	NA	TRBJ1-1	TRBV7-2	TGTGCCAGCAGTTTTCAGGGCAAGGGGACTGAAGCTTTCTTT	CASSFQGKGTEAFF
few	NA	TRBJ1-6	TRBV5-1	TGCGCCAGCAGCTTGGGAGGGTCTTTGGGAAATTCACCCCTCCACTTT	CASSLGGSLGNSPLHF
few	TRBD2	TRBJ2-3	TRBV20-1	TGCAGGATCGGGGGGGCCAGCACAGATACGCAGTATTTT	CRIGGASTDTQYF
NA	NA	TRBJ2-1	TRBV6-1	TGTGCCAGCTCTGACAGGACCTACAATGAGCAGTTCTTC	CASSDRTYNEQFF
few	NA	TRBJ2-2	TRBV11-2	TGTGCCAGCAGCCTTAGACTGGACAACACCGGGGAGCTGTTTTTT	CASSLRLDNTGELFF
NA	NA	TRBJ1-1	TRBV20-1	TGCAGTGCTAGAGAGGGGGCCCGGAACACTGAAGCTTTCTTT	CSAREGARNTEAFF
many	NA	TRBJ1-1	TRBV7-2	TGTGCCAGCAGCTACCGCGTGGATGGGCGCACTGAAGCTTTCTTT	CASSYRVDGRTEAFF
NA	NA	TRBJ1-1	TRBV7-9	TGTGCCAGCAGCTATGACGACACTGAAGCTTTCTTT	CASSYDDTEAFF
NA	NA	TRBJ1-6	TRBV5-5	TGTGCCAGCAGCTTGGAGACCGGGACGATCGGGTCGTCACCCCTCCACTTT	CASSLETGTIGSSPLHF
NA	TRBD2	TRBJ2-5	TRBV20-1	TGCAGTGCCGAACTAGCGGGGGGGCCCCAGTACTTC	CSAELAGGPQYF
few	NA	TRBJ2-4	TRBV5-8	TGTGCCAGCAGCTTCGAGGGAGCCAAAAACATTCAGTACTTC	CASSFEGAKNIQYF
few	NA	TRBJ2-1	TRBV4-1	TGCGCCAGCAGCCACCCATTGAGCTCCTACAATGAGCAGTTCTTC	CASSHPLSSYNEQFF
NA	NA	TRBJ1-5	TRBV19	TGTGCCAGTACCTCGTTCGGGGGCCAGGGTCAGCCCCAGCATTTT	CASTSFGGQGQPQHF
few	NA	TRBJ2-7	TRBV5-1	TGCGCCAGCAGCTTGGAAGCGAATTTTATACTCGAGCAGTACTTC	CASSLEANFILEQYF
few	NA	TRBJ1-5	TRBV5-5	TGTGCCAGCAGCTCGATCGCGGGGCCGTTGGGTGAGAATCAGCCCCAGCATTTT	CASSSIAGPLGENQPQHF
many	NA	TRBJ2-1	TRBV7-6	TGTGCCAGCAGCTTAGTCGGGGGGCTATACAATGAGCAGTTCTTC	CASSLVGGLYNEQFF
NA	TRBD2	TRBJ2-1	TRBV7-3	TGTGCCAGCAGCACTCTAGCGGGGGGACCTCCGTACAATGAGCAGTTCTTC	CASSTLAGGPPYNEQFF
many	NA	TRBJ1-5	TRBV12-3/TRBV12-4	TGTGCCAGCAGTTTAGATACGGGGCTTCAGCCCCAGCATTTT	CASSLDTGLQPQHF